The clone carrying this T cell receptor beta chain was observed a few times. The antigen remains unidentified. For the second PCR, which ran for about 7 to 11 cycles, a sample-barcoded 5' primer and a J-beta primer mix were used. Every single cDNA molecule received a tag from a template-switch adaptor with 12 random nucleotides. From the 5' RACE reads, TCRdb called clonotypes with MiXCR, one entry per CDR3 protein. The sample holds about 800,000 distinct CDR3 sequences, more than 35% seen once. The data originate from a study of blood T cells in healthy people across ages. The donors, healthy Caucasians from Russia, were aged about 6 to 90. Peripheral blood from each donor was collected in a volume of roughly 9.8 milliliters. Study-level findings and limits: Higher diversity and more naive CD4+ cells were features of long-lived donors, compared to aged donors.

V shed 4 bases and J 6 bases; nucleotides not matched to a gene: 4. The CDR3 is 13 amino acids. The sequencing input was blood. The chain recombines TRBV12-3 or TRBV12-4 with TRBJ1-2, with 8 bases aligning to TRBD1. This clonotype originated in a man of 80 years or more in good health. The CDR3 reads CASSCGQGDGYTF. The CDR3 DNA follows: TGTGCCAGCAGTTGCGGACAGGGAGATGGCTACACCTTC.